Listed below are T cell receptor beta chains from one sample, sequenced in a study of T cell changes during pregnancy in multiple sclerosis. TCRdb's table, derived via immunoSEQ multiplex PCR, lists solely in-frame clones and lacks some. The profile shows about 70,000 clones, more than 80% of them singletons. The material was peripheral blood, obtained in the third trimester of pregnancy. Receptor source: a female donor with multiple sclerosis, enrolled in a pregnancy study. The CDR3 runs from the conserved cysteine through the conserved F or W. D genes are given only for firm matches. Only some rows state a clone size, as once, few, many or a class for expanded clones.

TRBD2	TRBV7-2	.	TRBJ2-3	TGTGCCAGCAGCCCACGCCCGGCGGGAGTCGGGGATACGCAGTATTTT	CASSPRPAGVGDTQYF
.	TRBV2	.	TRBJ1-1	TGTGCCAGCAGTGTTAAAGGCGGGAACACTGAAGCTTTCTTT	CASSVKGGNTEAFF
.	TRBV18	.	TRBJ1-4	TGTGCCAGCTCAGCGCGAGGAAGCGTTCACGAAAAACTGTTTTTT	CASSARGSVHEKLFF
TRBD2	TRBV7-2	.	TRBJ2-7	TGTGCCAGCAGCTTTTCAGCGGGAGGCTACGAGCAGTACTTC	CASSFSAGGYEQYF
.	TRBV11-2	.	TRBJ2-6	TGTGCCAGCAGCCCAGGGATCTCTGGGGCCAACGTCCTGACTTTC	CASSPGISGANVLTF
.	TRBV7-2	.	TRBJ2-5	TGTGCCAGCAGCTTAGCTTCGAGTTTCCAAGAGACCCAGTACTTC	CASSLASSFQETQYF
TRBD2	TRBV9	few	TRBJ2-7	TGTGCCAGCAGCGTGGGAGCGGGAAGCTCCTACGAGCAGTACTTC	CASSVGAGSSYEQYF
TRBD2	TRBV5-1	.	TRBJ2-1	TGCGCCAGCAGCTCACCGGGACTAGCGGGAGTAAGTTACAATGAGCAGTTCTTC	CASSSPGLAGVSYNEQFF
.	TRBV9	.	TRBJ1-5	TGTGCCAGCAGCATCCGACAGTATAGCAATCAGCCCCAGCATTTT	CASSIRQYSNQPQHF
TRBD1	TRBV19	.	TRBJ2-7	TGTGCCAGTAGGGACAACCGGGACAGGGACTACGAGCAGTACTTC	CASRDNRDRDYEQYF
TRBD1	TRBV7-6	.	TRBJ2-1	TGTGCCAGCAGCCTAAGACAGGGGAGGAAGTTCTTC	CASSLRQGRKFF
TRBD1	TRBV4-1	.	TRBJ2-7	TGCGCCAGCAGCCATGGATTCCGGGACAGGGATTTACGAGGCTCCTACGAGCAGTACTTC	CASSHGFRDRDLRGSYEQYF
.	TRBV28	.	TRBJ1-2	TGTGCCAGCAGATCCGCGGAGATCTATGGCTACACCTTC	CASRSAEIYGYTF
.	TRBV2	.	TRBJ2-2	TGTGCCAGCGCAGGGAACACCGGGGAGCTGTTTTTT	CASAGNTGELFF
TRBD2	TRBV7-9	.	TRBJ2-7	TGTGCCAGCAGCTCTTGGCTAGCGGGAATCAACGAGCAGTACTTC	CASSSWLAGINEQYF
.	TRBV18	.	TRBJ2-7	TGTGCCAGCTCACCGGGACTGAGCTCCTACGAGCAGTACTTC	CASSPGLSSYEQYF
.	TRBV6-5	.	TRBJ2-3	TGTGCCAGCAGTTTCTCTGCGTTAGATACGCAGTATTTT	CASSFSALDTQYF
TRBD2	TRBV15	.	TRBJ2-5	TGTGCCACCAGCACGATAGGGACTAGTTCCGGGACCCAGTACTTC	CATSTIGTSSGTQYF
.	TRBV5-4	.	TRBJ2-5	TGTGCCAGCAGCTTGGTGGCCCAAGAGACCCAGTACTTC	CASSLVAQETQYF
TRBD1	TRBV14	.	TRBJ2-7	TGTGCCAGCAGCCAAGTGACAGGGTGGTACGAGCAGTACTTC	CASSQVTGWYEQYF
TRBD1	TRBV7-9	.	TRBJ1-4	TGTGCCAGCAGCTTCTCCCGGACAGGGGCCGAAAAACTGTTTTTT	CASSFSRTGAEKLFF
TRBD2	TRBV29-1	.	TRBJ2-1	TGCAGCGTTGGGGGGGGAAGCTCCTACAATGAGCAGTTCTTC	CSVGGGSSYNEQFF
TRBD1	TRBV4-2	.	TRBJ1-3	TGTGCCAGCAGCCAGGGACAGGTCACCTCTGGAAACACCATATATTTT	CASSQGQVTSGNTIYF
.	TRBV5-4	.	TRBJ1-2	TGTGCCAGCAGCTTTGGGGCTTCGAACTATGGCTACACCTTC	CASSFGASNYGYTF
TRBD1	TRBV11-2	.	TRBJ2-7	TGTGCCAGCAGCCCCCCCGGACAGGGTGACGAGCAGTACTTC	CASSPPGQGDEQYF
TRBD1	TRBV2	.	TRBJ2-5	TGTGCCAGCAGCCGGGACAGGGGGCGGGAGACCCAGTACTTC	CASSRDRGRETQYF
.	TRBV7-9	.	TRBJ2-7	TGTGCCAGCAGCCCGGGACAAAGATCCTACGAGCAGTACTTC	CASSPGQRSYEQYF
TRBD2	TRBV7-3	.	TRBJ2-2	TGTGCCAGCAGCTTAACCCTAGCGGGATATCATTCGAACACCGGGGAGCTGTTTTTT	CASSLTLAGYHSNTGELFF
.	TRBV25-1	.	TRBJ2-3	TGTGCCAGCAGTGAAGGGGGCGGACCCACAGATACGCAGTATTTT	CASSEGGGPTDTQYF
TRBD1	TRBV19	once	TRBJ1-1	TGTGCCAGTAGTATTAGGACAGGGATCGACACTGAAGCTTTCTTT	CASSIRTGIDTEAFF
TRBD2	TRBV7-9	.	TRBJ2-1	TGTGCCTCGTCGCGGGGGGGCCTCAATGAGCAGTTCTTC	CASSRGGLNEQFF
TRBD1	TRBV27	.	TRBJ2-2	TGTGCCAGCACCCACGCCGGGACAGCGAACACCGGGGAGCTGTTTTTT	CASTHAGTANTGELFF
.	TRBV28	.	TRBJ2-7	TGTGGGGGGGAACTCAGGGATTCCGGGGACGAGCAGTACTTC	CGGELRDSGDEQYF
.	TRBV10-1	.	TRBJ2-1	TGCGCCAGCAGTGCCCCCATCGGGTCGGGAAACAATGAGCAGTTCTTC	CASSAPIGSGNNEQFF
.	TRBV5-4	.	TRBJ2-3	TGTGCCAGCAGCTTGGCTCTGGCCTCCATTGCAGATACGCAGTATTTT	CASSLALASIADTQYF
.	TRBV5-6	.	TRBJ1-1	TGTGCCAGCAGCTTGAGACTAGAAGCTTTCTTT	CASSLRLEAFF
.	TRBV13	.	TRBJ1-1	TGTGCCAGCAGCTTAGGTCGCAGAATGAACACTGAAGCTTTCTTT	CASSLGRRMNTEAFF
TRBD2	TRBV5-4	once	TRBJ2-7	TGTGCCAGCAGCCCTCTAGCGGGAAGTTACGAGCAGTACTTC	CASSPLAGSYEQYF
.	TRBV30	.	TRBJ1-1	TGTGCCTGGGGTCCTGGCCTGAACACTGAAGCTTTCTTT	CAWGPGLNTEAFF
TRBD2	TRBV30	.	TRBJ2-1	TGTGCCTGGAACCCTTCCTCTAGCGGGAGCGATGAGCAGTTCTTC	CAWNPSSSGSDEQFF
.	TRBV15	.	TRBJ1-1	TGTGCCACCAGCAGACAGGGCGGGGGCACTGAAGCTTTCTTT	CATSRQGGGTEAFF
TRBD1	TRBV7-9	.	TRBJ1-4	TGTGCCAGCAGCGACTTACGCCGGGACAGGACAACTAATGAAAAACTGTTTTTT	CASSDLRRDRTTNEKLFF
.	TRBV10-3	.	TRBJ2-5	TGTGCCATCAGTACTACTACGCTAGAGACCCAGTACTTC	CAISTTTLETQYF
.	TRBV5-6	.	TRBJ1-2	TGTGCCAGCAGCTTGGAGGAGTATGGCTACACCTTC	CASSLEEYGYTF
.	TRBV5-4	.	TRBJ1-3	TGTGCCAGCAGTTTGGGGGGGGTCCCTGGAAACACCATATATTTT	CASSLGGVPGNTIYF
.	TRBV11-2	.	TRBJ2-7	TGTGCCAGCAGCTACCGGGACTTCTCTTACGAGCAGTACTTC	CASSYRDFSYEQYF
TRBD2	TRBV9	.	TRBJ2-5	TGTGCCAGCAGCCCCGGGACTAGCGGGAGGGTAAACCAAGAGACCCAGTACTTC	CASSPGTSGRVNQETQYF
.	TRBV5-1	once	TRBJ2-1	TGCGCCAGCAGCAAAAGGACAGATGAGCAGTTCTTC	CASSKRTDEQFF
TRBD2	TRBV27	.	TRBJ2-3	TGTGCCAGCCAGACTAGCGGGCGGATCACAGATACGCAGTATTTT	CASQTSGRITDTQYF
.	TRBV5-6	.	TRBJ2-3	TGTGCCAGCAGACCTCCAGTGAGCGCCTCAGATACGCAGTATTTT	CASRPPVSASDTQYF
.	TRBV5-6	.	TRBJ2-2	TGTGCCAGCAGCTTGGGGACCCGGGGGCTGTTTTTT	CASSLGTRGLFF
TRBD2	TRBV5-1	.	TRBJ2-3	TGCGCCAGCAGCTTAAGACTAGCGGCCGACACAGATACGCAGTATTTT	CASSLRLAADTDTQYF
.	TRBV6-5	.	TRBJ1-2	TGTGCCAGCGGTTCTGTAAACTATGGCTACACCTTC	CASGSVNYGYTF
TRBD1	TRBV2	.	TRBJ2-7	TGTGCCAGCAGACCTCGGCTGACAGGGGCGAATGCCTACGAGCAGTACTTC	CASRPRLTGANAYEQYF
TRBD2	TRBV11-3	.	TRBJ2-1	TGTGCCAGCAGCTTGCGTGCTAGCGGGGAGTACAATGAGCAGTTCTTC	CASSLRASGEYNEQFF